This T cell receptor beta chain was captured in a study of blood T cell repertoires in COVID-19. Repertoires were generated with immunoSEQ multiplex PCR, while TCRdb's copy carries only in-frame clones and drops some. Here the sample spans more than 85,000 clones, 89% being singletons. The ends were cut back, 4 bases at V and 4 bases at J, with 11 bases in the middle. Germline lookup yields CDR1 MNHEY and CDR2 SMNVEV (reference sequence). The length of the CDR3 is 14 residues. This sequence originates from a woman aged 70-85 years with acute or convalescent COVID-19. Sequenced material: peripheral blood. This sequence joins TRBV27 and TRBJ1-3, with D possibly TRBD1 on 6 matching bases. The CDR3 loop reads CASSSLQGGNTIYF. DNA for the CDR3: TGTGCCAGCAGTTCCCTACAGGGAGGAAACACCATATATTTT.